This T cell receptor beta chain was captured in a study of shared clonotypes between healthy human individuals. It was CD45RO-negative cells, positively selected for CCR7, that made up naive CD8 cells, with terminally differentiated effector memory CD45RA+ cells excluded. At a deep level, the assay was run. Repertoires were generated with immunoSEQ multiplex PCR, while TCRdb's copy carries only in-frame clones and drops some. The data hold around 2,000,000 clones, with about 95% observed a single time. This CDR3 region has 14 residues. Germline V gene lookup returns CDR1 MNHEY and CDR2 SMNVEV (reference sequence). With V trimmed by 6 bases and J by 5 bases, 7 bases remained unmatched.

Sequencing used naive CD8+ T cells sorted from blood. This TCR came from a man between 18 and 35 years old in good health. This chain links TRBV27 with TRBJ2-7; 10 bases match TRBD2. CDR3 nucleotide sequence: TGTGCCAGCAGCCCAATAGCGGGAGGACACGAGCAGTACTTC. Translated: CASSPIAGGHEQYF.